This passage covers 4 T cell receptor beta chains from one sample sequenced in a study of radiotherapy plus CTLA-4 blockade in lung cancer. Libraries were prepared by immunoSEQ multiplex PCR; TCRdb keeps only in-frame clonotypes and omits some of them. The profile shows about 49,000 clones, around 84% of them singletons. The sequencing here drew on peripheral blood, taken from a patient treated with radiotherapy plus ipilimumab. The origin of the receptors is a human donor with non-small cell lung cancer whose response to radiotherapy plus ipilimumab could not be evaluated.

The chain has TRBV27 and TRBJ2-1; unclear D gene. The germline V and J ends were trimmed by 8 bases and 14 bases, with 31 bases remaining between them. Germline V gene data show CDR1 as MNHEY and CDR2 as SMNVEV (reference sequence). This CDR3 has 16 amino acids. The CDR3 protein is CASSPFRMPGLGDKFF. In nucleotides, the CDR3 is TGTGCCAGCTCCCCTTTCAGAATGCCCGGGTTAGGAGATAAGTTCTTC.

The chain uses TRBV10-3 and TRBJ2-3; no reliable D call. The ends were cut back, 7 bases at V and 2 bases at J, with 10 bases in the middle. This CDR3 is 13 amino acids long. Germline-derived CDR1 and CDR2 are ENHRY and SYGVKD. The CDR3 spells CAITRSPTDTQYF. CDR3 DNA: TGTGCCATCACCCGGAGTCCCACAGATACGCAGTATTTT.

The CDR3 loop is CASMGTGTGIYEQYF. The CDR3 DNA follows: TGTGCCAGCATGGGGACCGGGACAGGGATATACGAGCAGTACTTC. The V and J genes are TRBV28 and TRBJ2-7; 9 bases align to TRBD1. The CDR3 extends over 15 amino acids. Looked up from germline, CDR1 is MDHEN and CDR2 is SYDVKM. Trimming cost V 7 bases and J 4 bases; bases outside gene matches: 11. Variable domain in full (rest from reference TRBV28 and TRBJ2-7): DVKVTQSSRYLVKRTGEKVFLECVQDMDHENMFWYRQDPGLGLRLIYFSYDVKMKEKGDIPEGYSVSREKKERFSLILESASTNQTSMYLCASMGTGTGIYEQYFGPGTRLTVT.

This chain uses TRBV27 with TRBJ2-7; TRBD1 matches at 8 bases. Germline loops: CDR1 MNHEY, CDR2 SMNVEV (reference sequence). CDR3 length: 14 residues. V was pared by 6 bases and J by 6 bases, with 10 bases of the junction left unmatched. The CDR3 spells CASSGDRGWAEQYF. The CDR3 DNA reads TGTGCCAGCAGCGGAGACAGGGGTTGGGCCGAGCAGTACTTC.